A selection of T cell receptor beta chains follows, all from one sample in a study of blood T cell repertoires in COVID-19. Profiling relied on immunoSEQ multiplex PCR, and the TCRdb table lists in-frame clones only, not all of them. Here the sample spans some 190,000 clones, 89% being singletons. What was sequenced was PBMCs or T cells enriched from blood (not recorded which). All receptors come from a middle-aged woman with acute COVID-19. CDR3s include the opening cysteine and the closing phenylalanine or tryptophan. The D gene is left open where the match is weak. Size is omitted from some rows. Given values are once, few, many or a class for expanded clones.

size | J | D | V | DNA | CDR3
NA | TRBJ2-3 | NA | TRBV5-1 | TGCGCCAGCAAGGAGTGGACTAGCACAGATACGCAGTATTTT | CASKEWTSTDTQYF
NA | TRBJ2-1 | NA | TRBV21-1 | TGTGCCAGCAGCAAAGGGAGGGGGCCGGGGAATGAGCAGTTCTTC | CASSKGRGPGNEQFF
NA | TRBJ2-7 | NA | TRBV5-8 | TGTGCCAGCAGCTGGGCTCAGGGGTACGAGCAGTACTTC | CASSWAQGYEQYF
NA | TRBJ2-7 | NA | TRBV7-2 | TGTGCCAGCCAGCGGGCCCCCGCCTACGAGCAGTACTTC | CASQRAPAYEQYF
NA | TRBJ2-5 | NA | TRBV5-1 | TGCGCCAGCAGCTACAAACTTCCAGCGGCCCAAGAGACCCAGTACTTC | CASSYKLPAAQETQYF
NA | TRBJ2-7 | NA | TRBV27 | TGTGCCAGCAGTCCAAGAAGCCCCCCGGGGGACTACGAGCAGTACTTC | CASSPRSPPGDYEQYF
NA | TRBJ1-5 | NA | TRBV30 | TGTGCCTGGAGTACCGGGAACAATCAGCCCCAGCATTTT | CAWSTGNNQPQHF
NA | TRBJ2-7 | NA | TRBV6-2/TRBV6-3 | TGTGCCAGCAGTGACATTTACGAGCAGTACTTC | CASSDIYEQYF
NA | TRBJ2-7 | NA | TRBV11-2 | TGTGCCAGCAGCTTAGGTACCCTAGCGTTTACCTACGAGCAGTACTTC | CASSLGTLAFTYEQYF
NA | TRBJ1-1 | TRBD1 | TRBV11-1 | TGTGCCAGCAGCTTACAGGGGGCAGGGTACACTGAAGCTTTCTTT | CASSLQGAGYTEAFF
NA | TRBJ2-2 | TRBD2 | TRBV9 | TGTGCCAGCAGCCCACGACTAGCGGGAGTTTGGCCGAACACCGGGGAGCTGTTTTTT | CASSPRLAGVWPNTGELFF
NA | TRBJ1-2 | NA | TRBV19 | TGTGCCACCCGGACTTTATATGGCTACACCTTC | CATRTLYGYTF
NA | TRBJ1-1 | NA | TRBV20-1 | TGCAGTGCTAAAACAGGTGAAGCTTTCTTT | CSAKTGEAFF
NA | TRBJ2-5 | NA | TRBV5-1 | TGCGCCAGCAGCGGGGCGATGGGGGCAGAAGAGACCCAGTACTTC | CASSGAMGAEETQYF
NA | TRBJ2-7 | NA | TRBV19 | TGTGCCAGTAGTATAGAGCTGACGGGACAAGTCTACGAGCAGTACTTC | CASSIELTGQVYEQYF
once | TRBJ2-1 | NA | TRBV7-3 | TGTGCCAGCAGCCGGAGCGGGCCGAGCTCCTACAATGAGCAGTTCTTC | CASSRSGPSSYNEQFF
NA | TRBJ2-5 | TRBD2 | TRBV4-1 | TGCGCCAGCAGCCAAGCCCTAGCGGGAGTAGGGGAGACCCAGTACTTC | CASSQALAGVGETQYF
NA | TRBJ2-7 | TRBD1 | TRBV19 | TGTGCCAGTAGCACTCGGACAGGGTCCTACGAGCAGTACTTC | CASSTRTGSYEQYF
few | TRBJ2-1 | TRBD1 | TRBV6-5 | TGTGCCAGCAGTTCACAACAGGGGGTCTCCTACAATGAGCAGTTCTTC | CASSSQQGVSYNEQFF
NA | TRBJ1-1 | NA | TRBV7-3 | TGTGCCAGCAGCAGGGGGAGTGACACTGAAGCTTTCTTT | CASSRGSDTEAFF
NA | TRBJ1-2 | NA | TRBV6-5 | TGTGCCAGCAGTCCCAATCTCAGGATTAACTATGGCTACACCTTC | CASSPNLRINYGYTF
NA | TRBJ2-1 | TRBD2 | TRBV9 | TGTGCCAGCAGCGTAGGCGACTCCGGGACTAGCGTTTCCTACAATGAGCAGTTCTTC | CASSVGDSGTSVSYNEQFF
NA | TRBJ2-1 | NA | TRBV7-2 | TGTGCCAGCAGCTTTTTGAGGAGCAATGAGCAGTTCTTC | CASSFLRSNEQFF
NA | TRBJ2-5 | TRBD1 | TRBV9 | TGTGCCAGCAGCGAAACCGGGACAGAAGAGACCCAGTACTTC | CASSETGTEETQYF
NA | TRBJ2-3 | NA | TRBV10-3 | TGTGCCATCACCTCGGGACATTCCCCCACAGATACGCAGTATTTT | CAITSGHSPTDTQYF
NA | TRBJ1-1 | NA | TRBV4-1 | TGCGCCAGCAGCCAAGATCTCTGGAACACTGAAGCTTTCTTT | CASSQDLWNTEAFF
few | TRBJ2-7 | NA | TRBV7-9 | TGTGCCAGCAGCTTAGTCGGAGGGACCTACGAGCAGTACTTC | CASSLVGGTYEQYF
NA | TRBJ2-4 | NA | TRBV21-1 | TGTGCCAGCCAAAAGACAGGGTTCAAAAACATTCAGTACTTC | CASQKTGFKNIQYF
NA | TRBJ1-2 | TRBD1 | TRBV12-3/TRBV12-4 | TGTGCCAGCAGTTCTGACAGGGAAGTTGGCTACACCTTC | CASSSDREVGYTF
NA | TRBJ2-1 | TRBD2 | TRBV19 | TGTGCCAGTAGGGGACTAGCGGGGGGTCCGAGGGCCTACAATGAGCAGTTCTTC | CASRGLAGGPRAYNEQFF
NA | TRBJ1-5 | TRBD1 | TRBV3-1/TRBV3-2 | TGTGCCAGCAGATACGACAGGGGATTCCCCTCGAGAAGCAATCAGCCCCAGCATTTT | CASRYDRGFPSRSNQPQHF
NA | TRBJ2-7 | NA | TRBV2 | TGTGCCGGCGGGACGTTACAAGGCGAGCAGTACTTC | CAGGTLQGEQYF
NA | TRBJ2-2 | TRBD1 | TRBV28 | TGTGCCAGCAGTTTACTACAGGGGGCCGGGGAGCTGTTTTTT | CASSLLQGAGELFF
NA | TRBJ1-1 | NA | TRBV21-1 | TGTGCCAGCAGCAAAACGGCCCCCGGGACAGAGAACACTGAAGCTTTCTTT | CASSKTAPGTENTEAFF
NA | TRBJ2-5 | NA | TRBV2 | TGTGCCAGCAGTGAAGCCGGGACTGGGGACTACCAAGAGACCCAGTACTTC | CASSEAGTGDYQETQYF
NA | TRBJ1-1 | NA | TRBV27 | TGTGCCAGCAGTTTGCATGCTGCGGATGCGAACACTGAAGCTTTCTTT | CASSLHAADANTEAFF
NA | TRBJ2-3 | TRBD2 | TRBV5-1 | TGCGCCAGCAGCCGGACTAGTACAGATACGCAGTATTTT | CASSRTSTDTQYF
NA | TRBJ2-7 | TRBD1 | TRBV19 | TGTGCCAGTAGTATCAACCGGGACAGGGGGTCTAGGCAGTACTTC | CASSINRDRGSRQYF
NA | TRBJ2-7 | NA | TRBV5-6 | TGTGCCAGCAGCTTTAGAAGGGGTCACACCTACGAGCAGTACTTC | CASSFRRGHTYEQYF
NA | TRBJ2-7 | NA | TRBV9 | TGTGCCAGCAGCGTTGGCAGGGCCCCCTACGAGCAGTACTTC | CASSVGRAPYEQYF
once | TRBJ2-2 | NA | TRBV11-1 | TGTGCCAGCAGCTCCGCTGAGACGAACACCGGGGAGCTGTTTTTT | CASSSAETNTGELFF
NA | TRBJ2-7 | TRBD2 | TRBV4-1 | TGCGCCAGCAGCCGAACAGGGACTAGCGGGAGGGCCAGTCTTGGCTACGAGCAGTACTTC | CASSRTGTSGRASLGYEQYF
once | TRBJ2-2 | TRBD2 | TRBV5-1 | TGCGCCAGCAGCTTGGCCCTAGCGGGAAACACCGGGGAGCTGTTTTTT | CASSLALAGNTGELFF
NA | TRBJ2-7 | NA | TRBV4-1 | TGCGCCAGCAGCCAAGACCCCGAGGTTAGTATCTACGAGCAGTACTTC | CASSQDPEVSIYEQYF
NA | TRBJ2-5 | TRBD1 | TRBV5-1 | TGCGCCAGCAGCTTCGGACAGGGGGTCGGAGAGACCCAGTACTTC | CASSFGQGVGETQYF
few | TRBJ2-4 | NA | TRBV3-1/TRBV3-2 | TGTGCCAGCAGCCCGTTAGCCAAAAACATTCAGTACTTC | CASSPLAKNIQYF
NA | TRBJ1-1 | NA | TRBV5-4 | TGTGCCAGCAGCCCCCCGGGCGGGGGCCGGACTGAAGCTTTCTTT | CASSPPGGGRTEAFF
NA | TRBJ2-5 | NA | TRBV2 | TGTGCCAGCAGTGAATCACTCAAGCGTGGAGAGACCCAGTACTTC | CASSESLKRGETQYF
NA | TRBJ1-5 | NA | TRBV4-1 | TGCGCCAGCAGCCAAGTTGAGCAGGGGACAAATCAGCCCCAGCATTTT | CASSQVEQGTNQPQHF
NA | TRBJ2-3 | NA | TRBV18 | TGTGCCAGCTCACCCCGGAGGGGGCTTACAGATACGCAGTATTTT | CASSPRRGLTDTQYF
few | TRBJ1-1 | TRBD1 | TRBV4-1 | TGCGCCAGCAGCCCCCGGACAGGGAACACTGAAGCTTTCTTT | CASSPRTGNTEAFF